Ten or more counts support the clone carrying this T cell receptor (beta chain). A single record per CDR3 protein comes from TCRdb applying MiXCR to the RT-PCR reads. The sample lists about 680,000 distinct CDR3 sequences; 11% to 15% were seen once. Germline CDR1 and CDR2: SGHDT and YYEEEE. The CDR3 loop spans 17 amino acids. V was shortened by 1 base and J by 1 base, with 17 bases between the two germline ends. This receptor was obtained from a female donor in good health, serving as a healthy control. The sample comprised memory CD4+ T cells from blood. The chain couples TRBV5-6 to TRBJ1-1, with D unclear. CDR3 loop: CASSLFPYPGTNTEAFF. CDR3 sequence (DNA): TGTGCCAGCAGCTTGTTCCCGTACCCGGGAACGAACACTGAAGCTTTCTTT.